A selection of T cell receptor beta chains follows, all from one sample in a study of shared clonotypes between healthy human individuals. TCRdb keeps only in-frame clones here, not all; method: immunoSEQ multiplex PCR. The table lists about 1.1 million clones, about 84% of them singletons, with about 0.52% in the top ten. Specimen: memory CD4+ T cells from PBMCs. The source of these receptors is a man between 18 and 35 years old in good health. Some clones in this sample may be carry-over from other donors' samples. Each CDR3 is given with its conserved first and last residue. D genes are given only for firm matches. The size field is filled for only some rows; it gives once, few, many or a size class.

J | length | D | V | size | CDR3 | DNA
TRBJ2-4 | 15 | TRBD2 | TRBV9 | - | CASSPRTRGDNIQYF | TGTGCCAGCAGCCCTCGGACTAGAGGGGATAACATTCAGTACTTC
TRBJ2-7 | 20 | - | TRBV14 | - | CASSRLHPLVAVRLTYEQYF | TGTGCCAGCAGCCGTCTTCACCCCCTTGTGGCGGTTCGGTTGACCTACGAGCAGTACTTC
TRBJ2-1 | 12 | - | TRBV13 | - | CASSGGKAEQFF | TGTGCCAGCAGCGGAGGGAAGGCCGAGCAGTTCTTC
TRBJ1-1 | 14 | - | TRBV19 | few | CASSILVANTEAFF | TGTGCCAGTAGTATACTAGTCGCGAACACTGAAGCTTTCTTT
TRBJ2-5 | 12 | - | TRBV27 | - | CASSFRGETQYF | TGTGCCAGCAGTTTTAGAGGAGAGACCCAGTACTTC
TRBJ2-2 | 15 | - | TRBV30 | - | CAWSVRGFGTGELFF | TGTGCCTGGAGTGTACGAGGGTTTGGCACCGGGGAGCTGTTTTTT
TRBJ2-1 | 12 | - | TRBV5-1 | - | CASSLGRNEQFF | TGCGCCAGCAGCTTGGGACGAAATGAGCAGTTCTTC
TRBJ2-7 | 15 | TRBD1 | TRBV15 | few | CATSRDPTGAREQYF | TGTGCCACCAGCAGAGATCCGACAGGGGCTCGCGAGCAGTACTTC
TRBJ2-1 | 15 | - | TRBV28 | - | CASSLYTTLPNEQFF | TGTGCCAGCAGTTTATACACCACTCTCCCCAATGAGCAGTTCTTC
TRBJ2-1 | 16 | TRBD2 | TRBV28 | - | CASSTARAGVYNEQFF | TGTGCCAGCAGTACCGCTAGAGCGGGGGTTTACAATGAGCAGTTCTTC
TRBJ1-1 | 15 | TRBD1 | TRBV7-2 | - | CASSGQGAANTEAFF | TGTGCCAGCAGCGGCCAGGGGGCAGCGAACACTGAAGCTTTCTTT
TRBJ2-5 | 13 | - | TRBV2 | - | CASSEGQIETQYF | TGTGCCAGCAGTGAGGGCCAGATTGAGACCCAGTACTTC
TRBJ1-3 | 13 | - | TRBV30 | - | CAWSVGSGNTIYF | TGTGCCTGGAGTGTTGGCTCTGGAAACACCATATATTTT
TRBJ1-2 | 15 | - | TRBV29-1 | - | CSVERVFGGSDGYTF | TGCAGCGTTGAAAGGGTATTTGGGGGGAGTGATGGCTACACCTTC
TRBJ2-2 | 16 | - | TRBV4-3 | once | CASSQDNLAVTGELFF | TGCGCCAGCAGCCAAGATAACCTAGCTGTGACCGGGGAGCTGTTTTTT
TRBJ2-3 | 13 | - | TRBV11-3 | once | CASSFSGTDTQYF | TGTGCCAGCAGCTTTAGTGGCACAGATACGCAGTATTTT
TRBJ2-5 | 14 | - | TRBV6-6 | - | CASSYWERQETQYF | TGTGCCAGCAGTTACTGGGAGAGGCAAGAGACCCAGTACTTC